A single sample gave rise to the 11 T cell receptor beta chains below, sequenced in a study of beta chain features in type 1 diabetes. The entirety of the isolated RNA underwent reverse transcription, so expressed TCRB transcripts were sequenced. The protocol was immunoSEQ multiplex PCR, while the TCRdb copy is restricted to in-frame clones and leaves out a portion. Of about 180,000 clones listed, around 13% are singletons. The source material was central memory CD4+ T cells from blood. These receptors were taken from a woman aged 18-29 years in good health.

CDR3 residues: CASSEAGSQPQHF. CDR3 nucleotide sequence: TGCGCCAGCAGTGAAGCGGGAAGTCAGCCCCAGCATTTT. The chain recombines TRBV10-1 with TRBJ1-5, with D hard to call. The ends were cut back, 3 bases at V and 6 bases at J, with 9 bases in the middle. Germline lookup yields CDR1 WNHNN and CDR2 SYGVQD (reference sequence). This CDR3 comprises 13 residues.

The chain has TRBV9 and TRBJ2-5, with TRBD2 identical over 7 bases. The J segment lost 4 bases and the V segment lost 0 bases, leaving 3 bases of the junction unmatched. This CDR3 has 14 amino acids. CDR1 is SGDLS and CDR2 is YYNGEE in the germline V gene. CDR3 protein: CASSVVGGVETQYF. CDR3 nucleotides: TGTGCCAGCAGCGTAGTGGGGGGGGTAGAGACCCAGTACTTC.

The chain combines TRBV28 with TRBJ2-7; maybe TRBD1 (8 bases). Trimming left V 6 bases short and J 6 bases short, with 18 bases between. This CDR3 has 14 amino acids. In germline, CDR1 is MDHEN, CDR2 SYDVKM. CDR3 residues: CASSRTGRAGEQYF. CDR3 in DNA: TGTGCCAGCAGCAGGACAGGGAGGGCGGGCGAGCAGTACTTC.

This clone was detected ten times or more. The chain uses TRBV18 and TRBJ2-7, with TRBD2 matching over 9 bases. The V gene end was trimmed by 3 bases and the J gene end by 5 bases; junction bases not matched to a gene: 5. Germline lookup yields CDR1 KGHSH and CDR2 LQKENI. The CDR3 loop spans 14 amino acids. The CDR3 region has the DNA TGTGCCAGCTCACCTCTAATAGCGGGAGACGAGCAGTACTTC. Translation gives CASSPLIAGDEQYF. The full variable domain, in which reference TRBV18 and TRBJ2-7 provide the parts outside the CDR3, is NAGVMQNPRHLVRRRGQEARLRCSPMKGHSHVYWYRQLPEEGLKFMVYLQKENIIDESGMPKERFSAEFPKEGPSILRIQQVVRGDSAAYFCASSPLIAGDEQYFGPGTRLTVT.

This clone has a handful of counts. V and J are TRBV29-1 and TRBJ2-7; TRBD2 agrees at 8 bases. From germline, CDR1 is SQVTM and CDR2 ANQGSEA. V trimming: 4 bases; J trimming: 0 bases; junction bases outside the gene matches: 5. The CDR3 length is 14 residues. CDR3 nucleotide sequence: TGCAGCGTTGGGAGCGGGAGCTTCTCCTACGAGCAGTACTTC. It specifies CSVGSGSFSYEQYF.

The chain combines TRBV5-1 with TRBJ2-4; D perhaps matches TRBD1 (6 bases). V was pared by 3 bases and J by 10 bases, with 11 bases between. The CDR3 is 12 residues long. CDR1 and CDR2 from the germline V gene are SGHRS and YFSETQ. As DNA, the CDR3 is TGCGCCAGCAGCTCTGACAGGAGAATTCAGTACTTC. Translation gives CASSSDRRIQYF. The complete variable domain, with remaining parts taken from reference TRBV5-1 and TRBJ2-4, reads KAGVTQTPRYLIKTRGQQVTLSCSPISGHRSVSWYQQTPGQGLQFLFEYFSETQRNKGNFPGRFSGRQFSNSRSEMNVSTLELGDSALYLCASSSDRRIQYFGAGTRLSVL.

The chain employs TRBV28 and TRBJ1-1; TRBD1 agrees at 9 bases. The CDR3 runs to 14 residues. With 6 bases clipped from V and 4 bases from J, the junction kept 6 bases outside the gene matches. Per the germline V gene, CDR1 is MDHEN and CDR2 is SYDVKM. The CDR3 nucleotides read TGTGCCAGCAGATCGGGACAGGGAAGCACTGAAGCTTTCTTT. Its protein product is CASRSGQGSTEAFF.

This chain joins TRBV30 and TRBJ2-2; D perhaps matches TRBD2 (5 bases). The CDR3 is 15 amino acids. V lost 3 bases and J lost 1, with 12 bases in between. Germline loops: CDR1 GTSNPN, CDR2 SVGIG (reference sequence). CDR3 sequence: CAWRVGGRNTGELFF. For the CDR3, the DNA is TGTGCCTGGAGGGTGGGCGGGCGGAACACCGGGGAGCTGTTTTTT.

There are many counts of this clone. V and J are TRBV28 and TRBJ1-5, with D unclear. Germline V CDR1 and CDR2: MDHEN, SYDVKM. Between the trimmed V and J ends, which lost 7 bases and 4 bases, there was a span of 8 bases. This CDR3 is built from 12 residues. The DNA for the CDR3 is TGTGCCAGCATCGGAGGGAATCAGCCCCAGCATTTT. Encoded protein: CASIGGNQPQHF.

The genes are TRBV30 and TRBJ1-2; TRBD1 might be the D (6 bases). Germline values: CDR1 GTSNPN, CDR2 SVGIG (reference sequence). Trimming took off 0 bases at V and 4 bases at J, with 15 bases between the two ends. The CDR3 spans 15 residues. CDR3 DNA: TGTGCCTGGAGTGTAGGTCGAACAGGGACCTATGGCTACACCTTC. Its translation: CAWSVGRTGTYGYTF.

The rearrangement joins TRBV2 to TRBJ2-5, with TRBD2 matching 8 bases. Trimming took 6 bases from V and 5 from J; bases not matched to a gene: 5. There are 13 residues in the CDR3. Germline CDR1 reads SNHLY; CDR2 reads FYNNEI. The CDR3 here is CASSGQRGETQYF. In nucleotides, the CDR3 is TGTGCCAGCAGCGGACAGCGGGGGGAGACCCAGTACTTC.